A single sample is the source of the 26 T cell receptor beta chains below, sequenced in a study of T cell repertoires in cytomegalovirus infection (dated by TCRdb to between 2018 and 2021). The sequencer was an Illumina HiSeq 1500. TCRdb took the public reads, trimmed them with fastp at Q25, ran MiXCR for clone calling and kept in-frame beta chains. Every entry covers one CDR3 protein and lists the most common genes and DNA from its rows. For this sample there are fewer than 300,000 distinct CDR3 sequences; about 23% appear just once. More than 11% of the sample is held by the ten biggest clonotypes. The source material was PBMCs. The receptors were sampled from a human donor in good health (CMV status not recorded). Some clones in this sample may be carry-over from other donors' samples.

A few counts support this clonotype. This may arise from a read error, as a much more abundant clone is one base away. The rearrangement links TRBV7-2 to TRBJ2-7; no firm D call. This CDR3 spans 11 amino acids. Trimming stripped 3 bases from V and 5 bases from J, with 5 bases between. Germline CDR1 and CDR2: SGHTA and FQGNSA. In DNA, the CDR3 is TGTGCCAGCAGCTTTTCCCACGAGCAGTACTTC. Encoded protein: CASSFSHEQYF.

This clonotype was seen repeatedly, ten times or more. CDR3 in amino acids: CASSSTLPGRSFSYGYTF. For the CDR3, the DNA is TGTGCCAGCAGCTCGACTCTACCGGGACGGAGCTTCTCCTATGGCTACACCTTC. The rearrangement joins TRBV7-6 to TRBJ1-2; D possibly corresponds to TRBD1 (5 bases). CDR3 size: 18 residues. The V gene's germline CDR1 is SGHVS and CDR2 FNYEAQ. Trimming stripped 4 bases from V and 4 bases from J, with 25 bases between.

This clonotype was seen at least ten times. This CDR3 is CASRIGGEAGNTIYF. The CDR3 DNA reads TGTGCCAGCAGGATAGGGGGCGAAGCTGGAAACACCATATATTTT. This chain connects TRBV7-6 to TRBJ1-3; 7 positions match TRBD1. The CDR3 is made up of 15 amino acids. Germline-derived CDR1 and CDR2 are SGHVS and FNYEAQ. The ends lost 6 bases at V and 2 bases at J; junction bases unmatched: 7.

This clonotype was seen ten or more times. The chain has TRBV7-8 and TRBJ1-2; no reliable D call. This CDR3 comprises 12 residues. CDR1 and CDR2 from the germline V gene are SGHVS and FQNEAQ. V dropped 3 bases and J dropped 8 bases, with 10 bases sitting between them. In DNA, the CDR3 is TGTGCCAGCAGCTTTTCGTTATCCGGCTACACCTTC. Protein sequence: CASSFSLSGYTF.

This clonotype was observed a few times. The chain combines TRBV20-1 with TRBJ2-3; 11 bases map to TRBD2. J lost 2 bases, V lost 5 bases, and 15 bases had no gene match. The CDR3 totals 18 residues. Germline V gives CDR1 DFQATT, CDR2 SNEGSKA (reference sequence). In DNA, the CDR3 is TGCAGTGCTCCAACTAGCGGGGGAAGACCCGGCCCCACAGATACGCAGTATTTT. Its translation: CSAPTSGGRPGPTDTQYF.

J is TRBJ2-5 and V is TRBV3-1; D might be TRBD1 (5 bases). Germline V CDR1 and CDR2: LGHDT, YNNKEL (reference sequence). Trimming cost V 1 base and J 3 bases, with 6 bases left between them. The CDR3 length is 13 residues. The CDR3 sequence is CASSQGTKETQYF. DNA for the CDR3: TGTGCCAGCAGCCAAGGGACAAAAGAGACCCAGTACTTC.

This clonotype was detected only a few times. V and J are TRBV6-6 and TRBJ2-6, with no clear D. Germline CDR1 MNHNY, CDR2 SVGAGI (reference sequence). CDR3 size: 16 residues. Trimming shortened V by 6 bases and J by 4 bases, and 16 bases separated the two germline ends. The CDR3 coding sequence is TGTGCCAGCAGAACCCCCGGCCTCCCAGGGGCCAACGTCCTGACTTTC. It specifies CASRTPGLPGANVLTF.

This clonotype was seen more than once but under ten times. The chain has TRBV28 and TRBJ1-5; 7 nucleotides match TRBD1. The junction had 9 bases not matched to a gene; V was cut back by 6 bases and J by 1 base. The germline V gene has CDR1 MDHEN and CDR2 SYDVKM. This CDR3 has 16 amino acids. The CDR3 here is CASSSQGGISNQPQHF. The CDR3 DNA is TGTGCCAGCAGCTCCCAGGGGGGGATAAGCAATCAGCCCCAGCATTTT.

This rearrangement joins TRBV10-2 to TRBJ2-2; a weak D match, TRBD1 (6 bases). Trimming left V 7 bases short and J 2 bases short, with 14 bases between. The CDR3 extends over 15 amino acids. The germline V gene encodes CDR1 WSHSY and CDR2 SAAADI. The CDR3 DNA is TGCGCCAGCATCTCCGGGACAACCAACACCGGGGAGCTGTTTTTT. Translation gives CASISGTTNTGELFF.

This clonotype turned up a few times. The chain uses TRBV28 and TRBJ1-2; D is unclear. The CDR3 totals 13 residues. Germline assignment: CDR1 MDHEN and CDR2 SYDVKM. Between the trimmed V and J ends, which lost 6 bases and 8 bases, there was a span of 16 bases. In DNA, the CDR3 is TGTGCCAGCAGAACCGGGTCCCCCGACGGCTACACCTTC. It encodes CASRTGSPDGYTF.

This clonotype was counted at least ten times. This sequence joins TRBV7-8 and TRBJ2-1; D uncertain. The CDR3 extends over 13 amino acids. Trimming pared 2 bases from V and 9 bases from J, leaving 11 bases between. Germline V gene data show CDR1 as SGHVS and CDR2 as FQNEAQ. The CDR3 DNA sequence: TGTGCCAGCAGCTTATGGTCCGGAGCTGAGCAGTTCTTC. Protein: CASSLWSGAEQFF.

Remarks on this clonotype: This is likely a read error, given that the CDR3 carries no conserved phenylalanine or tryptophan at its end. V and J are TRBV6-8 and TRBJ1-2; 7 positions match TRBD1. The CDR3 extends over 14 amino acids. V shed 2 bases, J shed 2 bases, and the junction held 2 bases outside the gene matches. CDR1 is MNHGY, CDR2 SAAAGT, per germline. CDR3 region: CASSYLGQNYGYTL. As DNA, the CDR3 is TGTGCCAGCAGTTACCTGGGACAGAACTATGGCTACACCTTA.

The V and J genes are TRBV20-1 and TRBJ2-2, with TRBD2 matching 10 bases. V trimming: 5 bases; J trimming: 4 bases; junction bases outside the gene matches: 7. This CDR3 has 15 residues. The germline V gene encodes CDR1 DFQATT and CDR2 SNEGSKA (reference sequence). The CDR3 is CSARRLAGGTGELFF. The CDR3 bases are TGCAGTGCTCGGCGACTAGCGGGTGGCACCGGGGAGCTGTTTTTT.

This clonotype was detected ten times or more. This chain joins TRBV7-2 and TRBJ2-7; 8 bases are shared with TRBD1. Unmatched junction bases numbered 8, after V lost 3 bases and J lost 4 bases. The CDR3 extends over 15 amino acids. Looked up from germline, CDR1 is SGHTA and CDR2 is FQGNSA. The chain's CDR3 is CASSFDRGFIYEQYF. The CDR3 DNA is TGTGCCAGCAGCTTCGACAGGGGATTTATTTACGAGCAGTACTTC.

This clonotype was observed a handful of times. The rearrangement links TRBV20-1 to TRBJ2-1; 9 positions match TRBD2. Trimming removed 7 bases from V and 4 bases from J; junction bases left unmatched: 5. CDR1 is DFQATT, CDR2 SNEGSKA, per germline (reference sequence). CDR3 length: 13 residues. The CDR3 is CSGGLAGYNEQFF. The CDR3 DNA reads TGCAGTGGAGGTCTAGCGGGGTACAATGAGCAGTTCTTC.

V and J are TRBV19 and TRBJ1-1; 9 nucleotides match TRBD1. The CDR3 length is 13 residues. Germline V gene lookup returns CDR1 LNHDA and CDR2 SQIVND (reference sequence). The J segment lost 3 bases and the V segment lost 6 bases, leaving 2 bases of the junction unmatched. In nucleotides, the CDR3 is TGTGCCAGTAGCGGACAGGGGTACACTGAAGCTTTCTTT. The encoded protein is CASSGQGYTEAFF.

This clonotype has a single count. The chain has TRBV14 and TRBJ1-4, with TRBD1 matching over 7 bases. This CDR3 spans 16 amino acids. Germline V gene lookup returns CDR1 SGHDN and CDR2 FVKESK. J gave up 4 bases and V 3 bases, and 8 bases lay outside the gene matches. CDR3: CASSQRIGDSNEKLFF. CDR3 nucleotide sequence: TGTGCCAGCAGCCAGAGGATTGGGGACAGTAATGAAAAACTGTTTTTT.

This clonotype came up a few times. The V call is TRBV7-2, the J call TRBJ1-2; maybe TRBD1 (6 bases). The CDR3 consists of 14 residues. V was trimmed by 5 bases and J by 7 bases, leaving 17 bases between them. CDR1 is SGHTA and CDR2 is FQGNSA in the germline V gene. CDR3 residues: CASSPGQYMAGYTF. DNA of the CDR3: TGTGCCAGCAGCCCTGGACAGTATATGGCTGGCTACACCTTC.

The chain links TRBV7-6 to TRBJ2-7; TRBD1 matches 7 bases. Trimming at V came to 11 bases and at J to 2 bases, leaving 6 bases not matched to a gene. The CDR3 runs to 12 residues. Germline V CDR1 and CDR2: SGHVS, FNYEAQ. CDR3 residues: CAAGTATYEQYF. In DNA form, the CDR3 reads TGTGCCGCCGGGACAGCAACCTACGAGCAGTACTTC.

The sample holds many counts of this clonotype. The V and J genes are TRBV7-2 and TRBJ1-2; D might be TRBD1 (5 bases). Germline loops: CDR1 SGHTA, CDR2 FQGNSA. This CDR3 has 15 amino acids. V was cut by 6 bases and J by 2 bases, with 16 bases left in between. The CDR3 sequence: CASSFPRRGNYGYTF. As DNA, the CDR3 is TGTGCCAGCAGTTTTCCCCGAAGGGGAAACTATGGCTACACCTTC.

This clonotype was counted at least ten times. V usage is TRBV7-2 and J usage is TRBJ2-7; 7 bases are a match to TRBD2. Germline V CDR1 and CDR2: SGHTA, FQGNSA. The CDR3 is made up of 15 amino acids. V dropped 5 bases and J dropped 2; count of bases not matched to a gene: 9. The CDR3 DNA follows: TGTGCCAGCAGCCGACTAGCCCCTTCCCCCTACGAGCAGTACTTC. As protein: CASSRLAPSPYEQYF.

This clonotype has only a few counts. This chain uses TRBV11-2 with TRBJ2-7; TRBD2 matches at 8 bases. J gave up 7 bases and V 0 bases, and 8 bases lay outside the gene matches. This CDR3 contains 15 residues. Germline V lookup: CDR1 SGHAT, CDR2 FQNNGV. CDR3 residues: CASSLELAALWEQYF. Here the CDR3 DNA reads TGTGCCAGCAGCTTAGAACTAGCGGCTCTGTGGGAGCAGTACTTC.

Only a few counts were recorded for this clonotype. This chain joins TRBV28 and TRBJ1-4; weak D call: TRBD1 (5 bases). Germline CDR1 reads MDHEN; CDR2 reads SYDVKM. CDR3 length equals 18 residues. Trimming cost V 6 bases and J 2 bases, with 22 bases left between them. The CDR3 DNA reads TGTGCCAGCAGGGGGCAGGGCGTGATTCTCTTGACTAATGAAAAACTGTTTTTT. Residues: CASRGQGVILLTNEKLFF.

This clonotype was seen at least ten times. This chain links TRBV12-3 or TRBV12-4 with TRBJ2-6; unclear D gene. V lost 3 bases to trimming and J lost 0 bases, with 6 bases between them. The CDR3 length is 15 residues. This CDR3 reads CASSFMSSGANVLTF. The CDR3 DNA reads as TGTGCCAGCAGTTTTATGAGCTCTGGGGCCAACGTCCTGACTTTC.

The CDR3 is CASSPAGGPSYNEQFF. The CDR3, as DNA: TGTGCCAGCAGCCCAGCGGGAGGGCCGTCCTACAATGAGCAGTTCTTC. The rearrangement uses TRBV5-4 and TRBJ2-1; 10 bases fit TRBD2. The CDR3 extends over 16 amino acids. The ends lost 4 bases at V and 1 base at J; junction bases unmatched: 5. Per the germline V gene, CDR1 is SGHNT and CDR2 is YYREEE (reference sequence).

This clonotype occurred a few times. DNA of the CDR3: TGCAGTGCTAGAATCGCACTAGCGGTAACGGAGACCCAGTACTTC. It yields the protein CSARIALAVTETQYF. The chain has TRBV20-1 and TRBJ2-5; 8 nucleotides line up with TRBD2. This CDR3 is 15 amino acids long. Germline-derived CDR1 and CDR2 are DFQATT and SNEGSKA (reference sequence). The trim removed 2 bases at V and 5 bases at J, leaving 10 bases unmatched.